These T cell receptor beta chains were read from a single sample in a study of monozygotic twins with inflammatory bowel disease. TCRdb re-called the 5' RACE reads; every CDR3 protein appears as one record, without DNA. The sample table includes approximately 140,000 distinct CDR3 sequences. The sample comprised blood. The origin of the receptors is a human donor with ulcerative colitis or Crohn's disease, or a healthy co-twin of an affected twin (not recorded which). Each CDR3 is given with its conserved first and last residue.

CDR3 protein: CASSRGQYNQPQHF
V gene: TRBV7-2
J gene: TRBJ1-5

CDR3 protein: CASSRRRTENQPQHF
V gene: TRBV6-1
J gene: TRBJ1-5

CDR3 protein: CASSILTGIGNEQFF
V gene: TRBV19
J gene: TRBJ2-1

CDR3 protein: CASSVARQGYTGELFF
V gene: TRBV9
J gene: TRBJ2-2

CDR3 protein: CASSQPGQPGLAGGPRYEQYF
V gene: TRBV4-2
J gene: TRBJ2-7

CDR3 protein: CASSPRTDSGELFF
V gene: TRBV18
J gene: TRBJ2-2

CDR3 protein: CASSGQGDTGELFF
V gene: TRBV6-4
J gene: TRBJ2-2

CDR3 protein: CASSLLGATISGANVLTF
V gene: TRBV5-1
J gene: TRBJ2-6

CDR3 protein: CASSMTGIEADTQYF
V gene: TRBV2
J gene: TRBJ2-3

CDR3 protein: CASRQGGPATQYF
V gene: TRBV6-5
J gene: TRBJ2-5

CDR3 protein: CSASFGQPQHF
V gene: TRBV20-1
J gene: TRBJ1-5

CDR3 protein: CASSVDRGGSLNEQFF
V gene: TRBV19
J gene: TRBJ2-1